The source of this TCR beta chain is a study of PD-1 blockade in classical Hodgkin lymphoma. General study points: Unlike CD8+ TCR diversity, which did not rise significantly by C4D1, CD4+ TCR diversity did. It was reported that newly diagnosed patients had less baseline TCR diversity than healthy donors.

Every patient was affected by relapse after autologous stem cell transplantation, while exposure to brentuximab vedotin was not uniform. This clone was counted between two and nine times. Its specificity is unknown. The CDR3 consists of 15 residues. Per germline, CDR1 LNHDA and CDR2 SQIVND (reference sequence). V lost 5 bases, J lost 1 base, and 14 bases lay in between. TCRdb's table, derived via immunoSEQ multiplex PCR, lists solely in-frame clones and lacks some. The profile shows about 75,000 clones, about 92% of them singletons. This receptor was taken from a human donor with classical Hodgkin lymphoma. This chain uses TRBV19 with TRBJ1-1; possibly TRBD1 for D (5 bases). The sample was peripheral blood mononuclear cells (PBMCs), taken at baseline. CDR3: CASSGGLQGNTEAFF. The CDR3 DNA follows: TGTGCCAGTAGTGGGGGTCTCCAGGGGAACACTGAAGCTTTCTTT. Looking up the rest from reference TRBV19 and TRBJ1-1 gives the full variable domain: DGGITQSPKYLFRKEGQNVTLSCEQNLNHDAMYWYRQDPGQGLRLIYYSQIVNDFQKGDIAEGYSVSREKKESFPLTVTSAQKNPTAFYLCASSGGLQGNTEAFFGQGTRLTVV.